The rows below give T cell receptor beta chains drawn from one sample of a study of CD8+CD57+ T cells in acquired aplastic anemia. Each CDR3 protein gets one entry after TCRdb re-called the reads with MiXCR. The sample holds around 200,000 distinct CDR3 sequences, almost 50% seen once. The sample was sorted CD4+, CD8+, or CD8+CD57+ T cells (not recorded which) from PBMCs. The origin of the receptors is a human donor with aplastic anemia. Each CDR3 is given with its conserved first and last residue. A D gene is named only where the DNA matches it firmly. Rows give clone size only sometimes, using once, few, many, or a class for an expanded clone.

cdr3_aa cdr3_nt j_call clone_size d_call v_call
CASSPYSGGVWNTEAFF TGTGCCAGCTCACCCTATAGCGGGGGGGTTTGGAACACTGAAGCTTTCTTT TRBJ1-1 - - TRBV9
CSASGVTRNQPQHF TGCAGTGCTAGCGGGGTCACCCGGAATCAGCCCCAGCATTTT TRBJ1-5 many - TRBV20-1
CASSQGQRVYEQYF TGTGCCAGCAGCCAGGGACAGCGAGTCTACGAGCAGTACTTC TRBJ2-7 - TRBD1 TRBV5-1
CASSSVDGGRSPLHF TGTGCCAGCAGCTCAGTGGACGGGGGCAGGTCACCCCTCCACTTT TRBJ1-6 - - TRBV11-2
CASSVAWTGEGGYGYTF TGTGCCAGCAGCGTAGCCTGGACAGGGGAGGGAGGCTATGGCTACACCTTC TRBJ1-2 many TRBD1 TRBV9
CASSQYGTARDEQYF TGCGCCAGCAGCCAGTACGGGACAGCGAGGGACGAGCAGTACTTC TRBJ2-7 - TRBD1 TRBV5-1
CATSDGQNYGYTF TGTGCCACCAGTGATGGACAAAACTATGGCTACACCTTC TRBJ1-2 - - TRBV24-1
CASTPEGNQPQHF TGTGCCAGCACCCCGGAAGGAAATCAGCCCCAGCATTTT TRBJ1-5 - - TRBV25-1
CASSQDRNYGYTF TGTGCCAGCAGCCAAGATCGAAACTATGGCTACACCTTC TRBJ1-2 many - TRBV3-1
CAWSPRQGSPLHF TGTGCCTGGAGTCCAAGGCAGGGTTCACCCCTCCACTTT TRBJ1-6 few - TRBV30
CASSSTGTGSSYNSPLHF TGTGCCAGCAGTTCGACCGGGACAGGGAGCTCCTATAATTCACCCCTCCACTTT TRBJ1-6 many TRBD1 TRBV6-5
CASPPKRGGTYNEQFF TGTGCCAGCCCACCTAAGCGGGGGGGGACCTACAATGAGCAGTTCTTC TRBJ2-1 - TRBD2 TRBV6-4
CASSPAGRAEAFF TGCGCCAGCAGCCCGGCAGGGCGGGCTGAAGCTTTCTTT TRBJ1-1 many - TRBV4-1
CASSSLGTGEYGYTF TGTGCCAGCAGTTCCCTCGGGACAGGGGAATATGGCTACACCTTC TRBJ1-2 many TRBD1 TRBV27
CASTAGPQPQHF TGCGCCAGCACGGCAGGGCCTCAGCCCCAGCATTTT TRBJ1-5 - - TRBV10-2
CSVEDRLVEFF TGCAGCGTTGAAGATCGACTAGTTGAGTTCTTC TRBJ2-1 - - TRBV29-1